A single sample is the source of the 21 T cell receptor beta chains below, sequenced in a study of blood T cell repertoires in COVID-19. Assay used: immunoSEQ multiplex PCR; TCRdb lists only in-frame clones, some missing. In the table there are around 30,000 clones, about 80% of which are singletons. Sequencing was done on a sample of peripheral blood. The receptors were gathered from a woman between 65 and 79 years old with acute or convalescent COVID-19.

V and J are TRBV11-2 and TRBJ2-3, with no clear D. Germline V gives CDR1 SGHAT, CDR2 FQNNGV. Trimming removed 6 bases from V and 3 bases from J, with 7 bases in between. The CDR3 spans 12 residues. The CDR3 DNA reads as TGTGCCAGCAGGCCCGAGACAGATACGCAGTATTTT. Translating gives CASRPETDTQYF.

The chain is built from TRBV4-3 and TRBJ2-3; D is perhaps TRBD2 (6 bases). The CDR3 length is 17 residues. The V end was cut by 1 base, the J end by 4 bases, with 18 bases between. Germline assignment: CDR1 LGHNA and CDR2 YSLEER. The CDR3 sequence is CASSQVSTWASADTQYF. The CDR3, as DNA: TGCGCCAGCAGCCAAGTATCGACCTGGGCTAGCGCAGATACGCAGTATTTT.

This chain joins TRBV12-2 and TRBJ2-1; the table's TRBD2 call for D was not verified on the DNA. TRBV12-2 is designated a pseudogene. This CDR3 comprises 16 residues. The CDR3 sequence: CASRLGLAGGPPEQFF. CDR3 in DNA: TGTGCAAGTCGCTTAGGGCTAGCGGGAGGGCCCCCTGAGCAGTTCTTC.

V and J are TRBV19 and TRBJ1-3; TRBD1 matches 7 bases. The CDR3 contains 15 residues. Trimming took 5 bases from V and 8 from J; bases not matched to a gene: 12. The germline gives CDR1 LNHDA, CDR2 SQIVND (reference sequence). CDR3 residues: CASSPRLGGWDTIYF. Written as DNA, the CDR3 is TGTGCCAGTAGTCCCCGTTTAGGGGGCTGGGACACCATATATTTT.

The chain recombines TRBV5-5 with TRBJ2-7, with TRBD1 matching over 8 bases. CDR1 and CDR2 (germline): SGHKS, YYEKEE (reference sequence). The ends lost 1 base at V and 2 bases at J; junction bases unmatched: 5. The CDR3 loop spans 15 amino acids. In DNA, the CDR3 is TGTGCCAGCAGCTTGCATGCACAGGGGGCCTACGAGCAGTACTTC. It translates to CASSLHAQGAYEQYF.

The chain carries TRBV11-2 and TRBJ2-7, with D possibly TRBD2 on 5 matching bases. The CDR3 has 14 residues. V lost 1 base, J lost 0 bases, and 7 bases lay in between. CDR1 SGHAT and CDR2 FQNNGV come from the germline V gene. The CDR3 bases are TGTGCCAGCAGCTTAGCTGGGAGCTCCTACGAGCAGTACTTC. It is translated as CASSLAGSSYEQYF.

For the CDR3, the DNA is TGCGCCAGCAGCCAAATACTAGCGGACACAGATACGCAGTATTTT. Amino acid sequence: CASSQILADTDTQYF. J is TRBJ2-3 and V is TRBV4-1; TRBD2 matches at 8 bases. Germline loops: CDR1 MGHRA, CDR2 YSYEKL. The CDR3 is 15 residues long. Trimming cost V 2 bases and J 2 bases; bases outside gene matches: 3.

This clone occurred many times. The chain links TRBV29-1 to TRBJ1-1; TRBD1 agrees at 12 bases. The V gene end was trimmed by 3 bases and the J gene end by 10 bases; junction bases not matched to a gene: 6. CDR3 length equals 13 residues. CDR1 and CDR2 from the germline V gene are SQVTM and ANQGSEA. CDR3 coding DNA: TGCAGCGTTGAGCTTGGGACAGGGGGCTTAGCTTTCTTT. This translates into CSVELGTGGLAFF.

This chain uses TRBV5-8 with TRBJ2-7; D is uncertain. The germline gives CDR1 SGHTS, CDR2 YDEGEE. CDR3 length equals 13 residues. The V end lost 2 bases, the J end lost 4 bases, and 10 bases lay between the germline ends. Here the CDR3 reads CASSFGASYEQYF. The CDR3 bases are TGTGCCAGCAGCTTCGGAGCCTCGTACGAGCAGTACTTC. Based on the CDR3 plus reference TRBV5-8 and TRBJ2-7, the full variable domain is EAGVTQSPTHLIKTRGQQATLRCSPISGHTSVYWYQQALGLGLQFLLWYDEGEERNRGNFPPRFSGRQFPNYSSELNVNALELEDSALYLCASSFGASYEQYFGPGTRLTVT.

This clone showed up just once. This chain joins TRBV28 and TRBJ1-2; TRBD1 aligns across 11 bases. Germline loops: CDR1 MDHEN, CDR2 SYDVKM. The CDR3 runs to 12 residues. V was pared by 8 bases and J by 8 bases, with 4 bases of the junction left unmatched. For the CDR3, the DNA is TGTGCCAGCGCAGGGACAGGGGGAGGCTACACCTTC. Translated, it gives CASAGTGGGYTF.

The rearrangement joins TRBV5-1 to TRBJ2-3, with 11 bases lining up with TRBD2. This CDR3 has 16 residues. Unmatched junction bases numbered 10, after V lost 4 bases and J lost 6 bases. Germline lookup yields CDR1 SGHRS and CDR2 YFSETQ. The CDR3 spells CASSRWTSGSGDTQYF. The CDR3 coding sequence is TGCGCCAGCAGCCGCTGGACTAGCGGGTCCGGGGATACGCAGTATTTT. Together with reference TRBV5-1 and TRBJ2-3, the CDR3 gives the full variable domain: KAGVTQTPRYLIKTRGQQVTLSCSPISGHRSVSWYQQTPGQGLQFLFEYFSETQRNKGNFPGRFSGRQFSNSRSEMNVSTLELGDSALYLCASSRWTSGSGDTQYFGPGTRLTVL.

This clone was counted once. Other DNA sequences in this specimen translate into the identical CDR3. The chain employs TRBV5-1 and TRBJ2-7; 10 bases line up with TRBD2. V dropped 5 bases and J dropped 3; count of bases not matched to a gene: 11. The CDR3 is made up of 16 amino acids. Germline CDR1 and CDR2: SGHRS and YFSETQ. The CDR3 DNA follows: TGCGCCAGCAGTTTGAGGCCTAGCGGGAGTAACTACGAGCAGTACTTC. Its translation: CASSLRPSGSNYEQYF.

V usage is TRBV7-9 and J usage is TRBJ2-7, with 12 bases identical to TRBD1. Germline CDR1 and CDR2: SEHNR and FQNEAQ (reference sequence). CDR3 length: 18 amino acids. Trimming at V came to 6 bases and at J to 6 bases, leaving 18 bases not matched to a gene. CDR3 residues: CASSLLPGQGAQQVEQYF. The CDR3 DNA reads TGTGCCAGCAGTCTACTCCCGGGACAGGGGGCGCAACAGGTCGAGCAGTACTTC. Using reference TRBV7-9 and TRBJ2-7 for the parts outside the CDR3, the full variable domain is DTGVSQNPRHKITKRGQNVTFRCDPISEHNRLYWYRQTLGQGPEFLTYFQNEAQLEKSRLLSDRFSAERPKGSFSTLEIQRTEQGDSAMYLCASSLLPGQGAQQVEQYFGPGTRLTVT.

This chain uses TRBV15 with TRBJ1-2; TRBD1 agrees at 8 bases. The CDR3 contains 17 residues. Germline-derived CDR1 and CDR2 are LNHNV and YYDKDF (reference sequence). V shed 1 base and J 0 bases; nucleotides not matched to a gene: 7. The CDR3 bases are TGTGCCACCAGCAGAGGGGACAGGTCAAGGGCTAACTATGGCTACACCTTC. As protein: CATSRGDRSRANYGYTF.

This clone came up a few times. The chain carries TRBV28 and TRBJ2-1; 9 bases fit TRBD1. The CDR3 is 15 residues long. V was clipped by 2 bases and J by 4 bases; unmatched bases: 3. The germline gives CDR1 MDHEN, CDR2 SYDVKM. The CDR3 loop is CASSLRTGAYNEQFF. As DNA, the CDR3 is TGTGCCAGCAGTTTAAGGACAGGGGCTTACAATGAGCAGTTCTTC.

The chain is built from TRBV27 and TRBJ2-3; 8 nucleotides match TRBD2. Trimming at V came to 6 bases and at J to 3 bases, leaving 11 bases not matched to a gene. Germline loops: CDR1 MNHEY, CDR2 SMNVEV (reference sequence). The CDR3 is made up of 16 amino acids. Here the CDR3 reads CASRPNGGALTDTQYF. CDR3 DNA: TGTGCCAGCAGGCCAAACGGGGGGGCCCTTACAGATACGCAGTATTTT.

The chain combines TRBV4-3 with TRBJ2-5, with D possibly matching TRBD2 (7 bases). V shed 2 bases and J shed 5 bases, with 9 bases lying between them. Germline loops: CDR1 LGHNA, CDR2 YSLEER. The CDR3 runs to 13 residues. The CDR3: CASSQKGGETQYF. The CDR3 DNA is TGCGCCAGCAGCCAAAAGGGGGGGGAGACCCAGTACTTC.

This rearrangement joins TRBV29-1 to TRBJ1-1; no firm D call. The ends were cut back, 7 bases at V and 3 bases at J, with 12 bases in the middle. Germline V gene sequence: CDR1 SQVTM, CDR2 ANQGSEA. This CDR3 region has 12 residues. CDR3 in amino acids: CSATRRDTEAFF. CDR3 coding DNA: TGCAGCGCCACGAGGAGGGACACTGAAGCTTTCTTT. The complete variable domain, with remaining parts taken from reference TRBV29-1 and TRBJ1-1, reads SAVISQKPSRDICQRGTSLTIQCQVDSQVTMMFWYRQQPGQSLTLIATANQGSEATYESGFVIDKFPISRPNLTFSTLTVSNMSPEDSSIYLCSATRRDTEAFFGQGTRLTVV.

The chain combines TRBV7-2 with TRBJ2-1; perhaps TRBD1 as D (5 bases). V shed 4 bases and J shed 10 bases, with 11 bases lying between them. The CDR3 is 12 amino acids. Germline assignment: CDR1 SGHTA and CDR2 FQGNSA. The CDR3 region has the DNA TGTGCCAGCAGCTCAGAAAACAGGGAGCAGTTCTTC. Translated: CASSSENREQFF.

The gene calls are TRBV7-2 and TRBJ1-1; D is unresolved. Germline CDR1 is SGHTA and CDR2 is FQGNSA. Trimming left V 4 bases short and J 4 bases short, with 10 bases between. The CDR3 is 13 amino acids. CDR3 coding DNA: TGTGCCAGCAGCTGGGAGGGAATCACTGAAGCTTTCTTT. This encodes CASSWEGITEAFF.

This clone was observed at least ten times. The chain recombines TRBV2 with TRBJ1-1; 8 bases fit TRBD1. Trimming cost V 0 bases and J 10 bases; bases outside gene matches: 10. The CDR3 runs 15 residues. Germline V gene sequence: CDR1 SNHLY, CDR2 FYNNEI. CDR3 loop: CASSEAGGRGRRAFF. The DNA for the CDR3 is TGTGCCAGCAGTGAAGCTGGGGGCAGGGGGCGAAGAGCTTTCTTT.